This T cell receptor (beta chain) originates from a study of blood T cell repertoires in COVID-19. Across the whole study: COVID-19 samples, acute and convalescent, were from the United States, Italy and Spain. PBMCs, B-cell-depleted T cells, or T cells were the source of the cDNA or gDNA that made up the material.

In the original workflow: From reference gene primer amplification, estimates of nucleated cell counts were derived. The data were produced by immunoSEQ multiplex PCR, yet TCRdb's version contains in-frame clones alone and is incomplete. The V and J calls and clone size come from that table; D and trimming were worked out from the DNA. This table holds approximately 140,000 clones, over 65% found once. Germline CDR1 and CDR2: SEHNR and FQNEAQ (reference sequence). The germline V and J ends were trimmed by 0 bases and 1 base, with 6 bases remaining between them. The CDR3 has 15 amino acids. This sequence joins TRBV7-9 and TRBJ2-2; D is unclear. Sequencing used peripheral blood. The receptor was derived from a man over 45 with acute or convalescent COVID-19. The CDR3 region is CASSLAPGNTGELFF. The DNA of the CDR3 is TGTGCCAGCAGCTTAGCCCCAGGGAACACCGGGGAGCTGTTTTTT.